The clone carrying this T cell receptor beta chain was detected many times. Antigen specificity is unknown. TCRdb reprocessed the reads with MiXCR, giving one entry per CDR3 protein. The sample yields about 900,000 distinct CDR3 sequences, around 32% seen once. This sample is drawn from a study of T cell repertoires in cytomegalovirus infection. Study results and limitations: There were HLA-C-restricted CMV-specific TCR beta clonotypes dominating the ex vivo response.

V gave up 5 bases and J gave up 6 bases, with 14 bases separating them. This CDR3 contains 14 residues. The germline gives CDR1 SGHVS, CDR2 FQNEAQ. This TCR was recovered from a human donor in good health (CMV status not recorded). Some clones in this sample may be carry-over from other donors' samples. The V call is TRBV7-8, the J call TRBJ1-5; weak D call: TRBD1 (6 bases). The sequencing here drew on cultured CD8+ T cells from PBMCs, taken from culture after CMV antigen stimulation. The CDR3 here is CASSRSRGGQPQHF. CDR3 coding DNA: TGTGCCAGCAGCCGTAGCAGGGGCGGTCAGCCCCAGCATTTT.